The 23 T cell receptor beta chains given below trace back to one sample, sequenced in a study of blood T cells in healthy people across ages. The use of a sample-barcoded 5' primer and a J-beta primer mix characterized a second PCR of roughly 6 to 11 cycles. TCRdb fed the 5' RACE reads into MiXCR, producing one record per CDR3 protein. This table has about 590,000 distinct CDR3 sequences, 25% to 35% appearing once. The source material was blood. These receptor sequences come from an elderly woman in good health.

The V and J genes are TRBV4-3 and TRBJ2-1; TRBD1 agrees at 7 bases. The CDR3 loop spans 15 amino acids. V lost 4 bases, J lost 7 bases, and 10 bases stayed unmatched. Germline values: CDR1 LGHNA, CDR2 YSLEER. The CDR3 DNA is TGCGCCAGCAGCCCACAGACAGGGTACGGGAATGAGCAGTTCTTC. This translates into CASSPQTGYGNEQFF.

This clonotype was detected ten times or more. The CDR3 here is CASSLAMLPRTQYF. CDR3 sequence (DNA): TGTGCCAGCAGCTTAGCGATGCTGCCGCGGACGCAGTATTTT. V usage is TRBV7-2 and J usage is TRBJ2-3; D is ambiguous. There are 14 residues in the CDR3. Germline CDR1 is SGHTA and CDR2 is FQGNSA. V was clipped by 0 bases and J by 9 bases, with 13 bases between them.

In this sample, this clonotype turned up many times. This rearrangement joins TRBV6-5 to TRBJ2-1; the D gene is possibly TRBD1 (6 bases). The CDR3 is 15 amino acids. Per the germline V gene, CDR1 is MNHEY and CDR2 is SVGAGI. V lost 0 bases to trimming and J lost 3 bases, with 9 bases between them. The DNA of the CDR3 is TGTGCCAGCAGTTACTCCCAGGGGTTCTACAATGAGCAGTTCTTC. Translated, it gives CASSYSQGFYNEQFF.

This clonotype was seen ten or more times. V and J are TRBV24-1 and TRBJ2-1; 8 bases agree with TRBD2. Germline loops: CDR1 KGHDR, CDR2 SFDVKD. V lost 7 bases, J lost 6 bases, and 13 bases stayed unmatched. This CDR3 contains 16 residues. The CDR3 is CATSDRRGGKLNEQFF. In DNA, the CDR3 is TGTGCCACCAGCGATCGTCGGGGGGGGAAACTCAATGAGCAGTTCTTC.

This clonotype has just a few counts. J is TRBJ2-5 and V is TRBV11-2; 9 bases map to TRBD2. The CDR3 loop spans 15 amino acids. From germline, CDR1 is SGHAT and CDR2 FQNNGV. V lost 2 bases, J lost 5 bases, and 6 bases stayed unmatched. CDR3 sequence: CASSLLRGGPETQYF. CDR3 in DNA: TGTGCCAGCAGCTTATTGCGGGGGGGCCCGGAGACCCAGTACTTC.

In its sample, this clonotype was seen many times. The rearrangement uses TRBV7-3 and TRBJ2-5; TRBD1 matches at 7 bases. The CDR3 spans 15 residues. Germline V gene data show CDR1 as SGHTA and CDR2 as FQGTGA. V was clipped by 0 bases and J by 1 base; unmatched bases: 2. Here the CDR3 DNA reads TGTGCCAGCAGCTTAACGGGACAGACCCAAGAGACCCAGTACTTC. Protein product: CASSLTGQTQETQYF.

In this sample, this clonotype turned up a few times. A much larger clone differs by one base, so this may be a read error. The chain couples TRBV6-5 to TRBJ2-1, with TRBD2 as a possible D gene (6 bases). The J call may be faulty, since TRBJ2-7 better matches the DNA end. The CDR3 has 14 residues. CDR1 and CDR2 (germline): MNHEY, SVGAGI. DNA of the CDR3: TGTGCCAGCAGGGTGGGGGACTTCTACAATGAGCAGTACTTC. It yields the protein CASRVGDFYNEQYF.

CDR3 region: CASSLLTANTEAFF. In DNA, the CDR3 is TGTGCCAGCAGCTTGTTAACAGCGAACACTGAAGCTTTCTTT. The chain joins TRBV7-2 to TRBJ1-1; no firm D call. Germline V CDR1 and CDR2: SGHTA, FQGNSA. There are 14 residues in the CDR3. Deletions cut 3 bases from V and 1 base from J, with 9 bases between.

This clonotype came up many times. The rearrangement links TRBV24-1 to TRBJ2-3; D is perhaps TRBD2 (5 bases). The CDR3 length is 14 residues. The germline V and J ends were trimmed by 4 bases and 5 bases, with 12 bases remaining between them. In germline, CDR1 is KGHDR, CDR2 SFDVKD. The CDR3 region is CATSDPTRVDTQYF. CDR3 in DNA: TGTGCCACCAGTGACCCCACGAGGGTAGATACGCAGTATTTT.

This clonotype has at least ten counts. The V call is TRBV28, the J call TRBJ2-1; the match to TRBD2 covers 7 bases. The CDR3 is made up of 15 amino acids. The germline gives CDR1 MDHEN, CDR2 SYDVKM. V trimming: 4 bases; J trimming: 9 bases; junction bases outside the gene matches: 12. The CDR3 protein is CASSSRDYPGGEQFF. The CDR3 DNA reads TGTGCCAGCAGTTCCAGGGACTACCCGGGAGGTGAGCAGTTCTTC.

The V and J genes are TRBV6-2 or TRBV6-3 and TRBJ1-1; D uncertain. Germline CDR1 is MNHEY and CDR2 is SVGEGT. The CDR3 spans 14 residues. V was cut by 2 bases and J by 1 base, with 8 bases left in between. The CDR3 reads CASSYADPNTEAFF. The CDR3 region has the DNA TGTGCCAGCAGTTACGCGGACCCGAACACTGAAGCTTTCTTT.

This clonotype was picked up many times. The rearrangement links TRBV4-2 to TRBJ2-6; D might be TRBD1 or TRBD2, each matching 5 bases. Germline CDR1 and CDR2: LGHNA and YNFKEQ. V dropped 2 bases and J dropped 0 bases, with 14 bases sitting between them. The CDR3 is 18 amino acids. The CDR3 loop reads CASSQPGTSRSGANVLTF. Written as DNA, the CDR3 is TGTGCCAGCAGCCAACCCGGGACGTCACGCTCTGGGGCCAACGTCCTGACTTTC.

Of note for this clonotype: The junction does not match germline at one end; this may be a read error. The chain joins TRBV27 to TRBJ1-1; no clear D gene. The CDR3 length is 14 residues. From germline, CDR1 is MNHEY and CDR2 SMNVEV (reference sequence). The CDR3 protein is CACSPTAWNTEAFF. The CDR3 nucleotides read TGTGCCTGCAGTCCGACGGCTTGGAACACTGAAGCTTTCTTT.

This chain uses TRBV20-1 with TRBJ1-1; D unclear. V lost 6 bases to trimming and J lost 1 base, with 6 bases between them. In germline, CDR1 is DFQATT, CDR2 SNEGSKA (reference sequence). The CDR3 is 11 residues long. The CDR3 sequence: CSAEKNTEAFF. CDR3 coding DNA: TGCAGTGCCGAAAAGAACACTGAAGCTTTCTTT.

This clonotype was picked up one time. One base away lies a much larger clone, so this may be a sequencing read error. V gene TRBV5-5 combines with J gene TRBJ1-6; 7 positions match TRBD1. Germline values: CDR1 SGHKS, CDR2 YYEKEE (reference sequence). This CDR3 contains 16 residues. This chain's CDR3 is CTSSLVNRGPMSPLHF. CDR3 sequence (DNA): TGTACCAGCAGCCTTGTTAACAGGGGCCCCATGTCACCCCTCCACTTT.

Concerning this clonotype itself: A much larger clone differs from this one at a single base, so this may be a read error. This chain connects TRBV15 to TRBJ1-4; a weak D match, TRBD1 (5 bases). The CDR3 loop spans 16 amino acids. From germline, CDR1 is LNHNV and CDR2 YYDKDF (reference sequence). CDR3 nucleotide sequence: TGTGCCATCAGCGTACCGGGACCCCGAGAATTAGGGAAACTGTTTTTT. Residues: CAISVPGPRELGKLFF.

As concerns this clonotype: A single base separates this from a much larger clone, so it may be a read error. This chain joins TRBV5-1 and TRBJ1-1, with 8 bases lining up with TRBD1. Per the germline V gene, CDR1 is SGHRS and CDR2 is YFSETQ. The CDR3 is made up of 13 amino acids. The CDR3 loop is CASGLDRATEAFF. CDR3 DNA sequence: TGCGCCAGCGGCTTGGACAGGGCTACTGAAGCTTTCTTT.

The chain has TRBV5-1 and TRBJ1-1; D may be TRBD1 (5 bases). Trimming removed 1 base from V and 5 bases from J, with 15 bases in between. Germline values: CDR1 SGHRS, CDR2 YFSETQ. The CDR3 contains 15 residues. The CDR3 DNA follows: TGCGCCAGCAGCTTGTTCGGGGGAGGAGGGACTGAAGCTTTCTTT. Translating gives CASSLFGGGGTEAFF.

The genes are TRBV20-1 and TRBJ2-3, with 8 positions matching TRBD1. The CDR3 spans 14 residues. J lost 4 bases, V lost 5 bases, and 8 bases had no gene match. Looked up from germline, CDR1 is DFQATT and CDR2 is SNEGSKA (reference sequence). CDR3 amino acids: CSAYRQGRADTQYF. The DNA for the CDR3 is TGCAGTGCTTACCGACAGGGGAGAGCAGATACGCAGTATTTT.

The rearrangement uses TRBV18 and TRBJ2-4; D is perhaps TRBD2 (6 bases). The CDR3 has 15 residues. CDR1 is KGHSH, CDR2 LQKENI, per germline. V lost 3 bases and J 0 bases, leaving 9 bases between the germline ends. CDR3 region: CASSPAGQAKNIQYF. CDR3 sequence (DNA): TGTGCCAGCTCACCGGCGGGGCAAGCCAAAAACATTCAGTACTTC.

Regarding this clonotype: This clone may be a read error of a much larger clone one base away. The V gene is TRBV5-6, the J gene TRBJ2-1; a possible D gene is TRBD1 (5 bases). This CDR3 has 15 residues. The germline gives CDR1 SGHDT, CDR2 YYEEEE. V lost 0 bases and J lost 10, with 17 bases in between. CDR3 DNA: TGTGCCAGCAGCTTGGACATAGGGGCCTCCTACGAGCAGTTCTTC. Its protein is CASSLDIGASYEQFF.

Only a few counts were recorded for this clonotype. The chain is built from TRBV24-1 and TRBJ1-5; TRBD1 matches 10 bases. V was pared by 4 bases and J by 1 base, with 3 bases of the junction left unmatched. Germline loops: CDR1 KGHDR, CDR2 SFDVKD. CDR3 length: 16 amino acids. The CDR3 DNA is TGTGCCACCAGTGACCGGACAGGGGGGAGCAATCAGCCCCAGCATTTT. Translated, it gives CATSDRTGGSNQPQHF.

This clonotype was seen at least ten times. The chain joins TRBV10-3 to TRBJ2-3; 12 bases agree with TRBD2. Germline lookup yields CDR1 ENHRY and CDR2 SYGVKD. The CDR3 consists of 17 residues. The V segment lost 4 bases and the J segment 0 bases; nucleotides outside the gene matches: 5. CDR3 nucleotide sequence: TGTGCCATCAGTGTGACTAGCGGGGGATACAGCACAGATACGCAGTATTTT. It specifies CAISVTSGGYSTDTQYF.